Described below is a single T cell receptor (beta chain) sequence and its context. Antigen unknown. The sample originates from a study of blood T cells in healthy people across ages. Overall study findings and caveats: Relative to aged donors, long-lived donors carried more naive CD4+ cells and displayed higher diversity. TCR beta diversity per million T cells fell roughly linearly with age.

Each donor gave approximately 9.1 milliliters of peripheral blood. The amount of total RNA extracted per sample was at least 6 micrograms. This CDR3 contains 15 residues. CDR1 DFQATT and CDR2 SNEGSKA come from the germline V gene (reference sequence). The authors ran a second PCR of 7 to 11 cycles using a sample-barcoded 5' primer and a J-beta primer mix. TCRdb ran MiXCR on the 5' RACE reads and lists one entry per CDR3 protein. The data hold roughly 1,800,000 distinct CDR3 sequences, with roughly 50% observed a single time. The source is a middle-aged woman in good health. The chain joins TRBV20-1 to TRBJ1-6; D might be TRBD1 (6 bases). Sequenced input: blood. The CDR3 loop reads CSLYRALVGNSPLHF. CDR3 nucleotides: TGCAGCCTCTACAGGGCTCTTGTCGGGAATTCACCCCTCCACTTT.